The entry below gives a single TCR beta chain sequence along with its context. Study processing details: Reference gene primer amplification gave nucleated cell count estimates. Repertoires were generated with immunoSEQ multiplex PCR, while TCRdb's copy carries only in-frame clones and drops some. V, J and clone size are those of that table, while D and trimming were read from the DNA. The sample consists of about 150,000 clones, roughly 71% of them appearing once. The data belong to a study of blood T cell repertoires in COVID-19. Background on the study: From the United States, Italy and Spain came samples of acute and convalescent COVID-19. From T cells, B-cell-depleted T cells, or PBMCs came the material, which was cDNA or gDNA.

The CDR3 extends over 16 amino acids. V shed 3 bases and J 3 bases; nucleotides not matched to a gene: 9. Germline CDR1 reads KGHSH; CDR2 reads LQKENI. The clonotype originates from an elderly woman with acute or convalescent COVID-19. This chain joins TRBV18 and TRBJ2-7, with 9 bases that match TRBD1. The specimen sequenced was peripheral blood. Here the CDR3 DNA reads TGTGCCAGCTCACCCCCTTCGGGACAGGGAAACTACGAGCAGTACTTC. Residues: CASSPPSGQGNYEQYF.